Presented here are 21 T cell receptor beta chains from one specimen sequenced in a study of long-term antiretroviral therapy in people with HIV (dated by TCRdb to the early 2020s). The immunoSEQ hsTCRB v3.0 assay was used at survey level resolution to sequence the TRB variable region. TCRdb re-hosts the immuneACCESS table, in-frame sequences only. Its copies lack some clones; in the studies checked, an unresolved V gene accounts for under half of them, and the cause for the rest is not known. Across this sample there are approximately 36,000 clones, with roughly 87% seen only once. Clones ranked in the top ten supply approximately 6.5% of the sample. This specimen consisted of unsorted PBMCs, obtained 0.6 years after starting antiretroviral therapy. The receptors derive from a man younger than 35 with HIV.

This rearrangement joins TRBV25-1 to TRBJ1-1; D is undetermined. CDR3 length equals 12 residues. Between the trimmed V and J ends, which lost 4 bases and 4 bases, there was a span of 7 bases. CDR1 is MGHDK, CDR2 SYGVNS, per germline. This chain's CDR3 is CASSVSGTEAFF. Here the CDR3 DNA reads TGTGCCAGCAGTGTCTCGGGCACTGAAGCTTTCTTT.

The V and J genes are TRBV19 and TRBJ2-1; D tentatively reads TRBD1 or TRBD2 (5 bases each). In germline, CDR1 is LNHDA, CDR2 SQIVND (reference sequence). Trimming took off 5 bases at V and 7 bases at J, with 12 bases between the two ends. This CDR3 is built from 13 residues. CDR3 sequence: CASSGTGRNEQFF. CDR3 DNA: TGTGCCAGTAGTGGGACGGGACGGAATGAGCAGTTCTTC.

In this sample, this clone turned up once. The chain has TRBV11-1 and TRBJ2-5; 7 bases agree with TRBD2. CDR3 length equals 15 residues. Germline-derived CDR1 and CDR2 are SGHAT and FQDESV (reference sequence). The trim removed 2 bases at V and 4 bases at J, leaving 7 bases unmatched. CDR3 in DNA: TGTGCCAGCAGCTTATCTACGGGAGGTACAGAGACCCAGTACTTC. Its protein product is CASSLSTGGTETQYF.

CDR3 in amino acids: CASSQEARGIAYEQYF. In DNA, the CDR3 is TGCGCCAGCAGCCAAGAGGCCAGGGGTATAGCCTACGAGCAGTACTTC. The rearrangement uses TRBV4-3 and TRBJ2-7; perhaps TRBD1 as D (6 bases). The length of the CDR3 is 16 residues. Germline CDR1 and CDR2: LGHNA and YSLEER. Trimming took off 0 bases at V and 2 bases at J, with 14 bases between the two ends.

The chain employs TRBV14 and TRBJ2-3; D might be TRBD1 or TRBD2, each matching 5 bases. This CDR3 contains 15 residues. V was trimmed by 1 base and J by 4 bases, leaving 12 bases between them. Germline-derived CDR1 and CDR2 are SGHDN and FVKESK. This CDR3 reads CASSQGDRMADTQYF. The CDR3 nucleotides are TGTGCCAGCAGCCAAGGGGACCGTATGGCAGATACGCAGTATTTT.

The V gene is TRBV7-3, the J gene TRBJ2-1; 12 bases match TRBD2. The CDR3 covers 20 residues. V shed 5 bases and J 10 bases; nucleotides not matched to a gene: 24. Germline V lookup: CDR1 SGHTA, CDR2 FQGTGA. The CDR3 is CASSPLGGELLAGGPGEQFF. The CDR3 DNA is TGTGCCAGCAGCCCCTTGGGGGGGGAACTCCTAGCGGGAGGGCCAGGGGAGCAGTTCTTC.

About this clone itself: A junction end diverges from the germline sequence, so it may reflect a read error. The CDR3 sequence is CTSRPRGPTEAFF. Here the CDR3 DNA reads TGTACCAGCAGGCCCAGGGGGCCAACTGAAGCTTTCTTT. This chain joins TRBV6-5 and TRBJ1-1, with 8 bases matching TRBD1. This CDR3 has 13 amino acids. Germline CDR1 reads MNHEY; CDR2 reads SVGAGI.

The chain has TRBV28 and TRBJ2-2; D may be TRBD1 (6 bases). V lost 8 bases and J lost 0, with 13 bases in between. Looked up from germline, CDR1 is MDHEN and CDR2 is SYDVKM. The CDR3 loop spans 15 amino acids. CDR3 sequence (DNA): TGTGCCAGCTTTAGAGGGACAACGAACACCGGGGAGCTGTTTTTT. Translating gives CASFRGTTNTGELFF. Filled out from reference TRBV28 and TRBJ2-2, the complete variable domain reads DVKVTQSSRYLVKRTGEKVFLECVQDMDHENMFWYRQDPGLGLRLIYFSYDVKMKEKGDIPEGYSVSREKKERFSLILESASTNQTSMYLCASFRGTTNTGELFFGEGSRLTVL.

J is TRBJ2-7 and V is TRBV28; 7 nucleotides align to TRBD2. The CDR3 is 13 amino acids. Trimming removed 3 bases from V and 6 bases from J; junction bases left unmatched: 5. Germline V gives CDR1 MDHEN, CDR2 SYDVKM. In nucleotides, the CDR3 is TGTGCCAGCAGTTTGATGGCTAGCGGCGAGCAGTACTTC. This translates into CASSLMASGEQYF.

The gene calls are TRBV6-6 and TRBJ2-1, with D maybe TRBD1 (5 bases). This CDR3 spans 13 amino acids. Germline V gene lookup returns CDR1 MNHNY and CDR2 SVGAGI (reference sequence). V gave up 10 bases and J gave up 7 bases, with 17 bases separating them. CDR3 sequence: CATKDWAGNEQFF. In DNA form, the CDR3 reads TGTGCCACCAAGGATTGGGCAGGGAATGAGCAGTTCTTC.

V is TRBV5-6 and J is TRBJ1-2; D unclear. The germline V gene encodes CDR1 SGHDT and CDR2 YYEEEE. Deletions cut 3 bases from V and 8 bases from J, with 20 bases between. The CDR3 consists of 15 residues. Written as DNA, the CDR3 is TGTGCCAGCAGCTCCCGCGGGGTAGGGAGAGGAGGCTACACCTTC. Protein: CASSSRGVGRGGYTF.

V and J are TRBV19 and TRBJ1-3; the match to TRBD1 covers 9 bases. The CDR3 is 14 amino acids. V trimming: 8 bases; J trimming: 3 bases; junction bases outside the gene matches: 5. Germline CDR1 is LNHDA and CDR2 is SQIVND (reference sequence). CDR3 nucleotide sequence: TGTGCCAGTGCGGACAGGGGAGGTGGAAACACCATATATTTT. Translating gives CASADRGGGNTIYF.

This chain connects TRBV5-6 to TRBJ1-1; D gene unclear. CDR3 length equals 12 residues. V lost 3 bases and J lost 4, with 7 bases in between. Germline assignment: CDR1 SGHDT and CDR2 YYEEEE. Written as DNA, the CDR3 is TGTGCCAGCAGCTACGGAGGCACTGAAGCTTTCTTT. Protein: CASSYGGTEAFF.

The chain combines TRBV28 with TRBJ2-1; D gene unclear. CDR1 is MDHEN, CDR2 SYDVKM, per germline. The CDR3 totals 12 residues. Trimming shortened V by 7 bases and J by 3 bases, and 7 bases separated the two germline ends. The CDR3 is CASNSVYNEQFF. DNA for the CDR3: TGTGCCAGCAACAGTGTCTACAATGAGCAGTTCTTC.

This clone turned up a few times. The genes are TRBV19 and TRBJ1-2; no firm D call. CDR1 and CDR2 (germline): LNHDA, SQIVND (reference sequence). V gave up 7 bases and J gave up 0 bases, with 9 bases separating them. The CDR3 loop spans 13 amino acids. CDR3 nucleotide sequence: TGTGCCAGTACCGATCTGGCTAACTATGGCTACACCTTC. Translated, it gives CASTDLANYGYTF.

The V gene is TRBV7-3, the J gene TRBJ2-1; a weak D match, TRBD2 (5 bases). Per the germline V gene, CDR1 is SGHTA and CDR2 is FQGTGA. The V end was cut by 5 bases, the J end by 7 bases, with 18 bases between. The CDR3 runs to 15 residues. The CDR3 sequence: CASSPARASGNEQFF. In DNA, the CDR3 is TGTGCCAGCAGCCCAGCGAGGGCATCGGGGAATGAGCAGTTCTTC.

This clone was detected only once. This chain connects TRBV4-2 to TRBJ2-1, with D uncertain. Germline lookup yields CDR1 LGHNA and CDR2 YNFKEQ. Trimming pared 2 bases from V and 5 bases from J, leaving 13 bases between. The CDR3 has 15 amino acids. The chain's CDR3 is CASSQSPTADNEQFF. The CDR3 nucleotides read TGTGCCAGCAGCCAAAGTCCGACGGCGGACAATGAGCAGTTCTTC.

The chain recombines TRBV28 with TRBJ1-2; possible D gene TRBD1, 6 bases. Trimming cost V 2 bases and J 6 bases, with 13 bases left between them. The CDR3 totals 14 residues. Germline V CDR1 and CDR2: MDHEN, SYDVKM. CDR3 nucleotides: TGTGCCAGCAGTTTAAACGGGGGCAGGCATGGCTACACCTTC. Its protein is CASSLNGGRHGYTF.

This chain links TRBV7-2 with TRBJ2-7; TRBD2 matches at 10 bases. Germline V lookup: CDR1 SGHTA, CDR2 FQGNSA. The CDR3 extends over 16 amino acids. V was clipped by 4 bases and J by 2 bases; unmatched bases: 8. The CDR3 sequence: CASSSRLAGAPYEQYF. The CDR3 DNA reads as TGTGCCAGCAGCTCCCGTCTAGCGGGAGCGCCCTACGAGCAGTACTTC.

This clone has only one observation. This chain connects TRBV5-1 to TRBJ2-7; 9 bases align to TRBD1. Germline V gene sequence: CDR1 SGHRS, CDR2 YFSETQ. The junction had 3 bases not matched to a gene; V was cut back by 3 bases and J by 5 bases. CDR3 size: 13 residues. CDR3: CASSSGTGNEQYF. The CDR3 coding sequence is TGCGCCAGCAGCTCCGGGACAGGGAACGAGCAGTACTTC.

The chain couples TRBV4-3 to TRBJ2-5; D gene ambiguous. In germline, CDR1 is LGHNA, CDR2 YSLEER. This CDR3 is 16 amino acids long. With 0 bases removed from V and 0 bases from J, the gap between germline ends came to 11 bases. The CDR3 is CASSQEIQRYQETQYF. The CDR3 DNA is TGCGCCAGCAGCCAAGAGATACAAAGATACCAAGAGACCCAGTACTTC.